What follows is one T cell receptor beta chain and its context. Antigen: not known. The data stem from a study of cytomegalovirus exposure and HLA in healthy donors. Study-level background: Out of roughly 170 million T cells, an earlier analysis found around 110 million unique TCR beta sequences in total. The study placed 70% to 85% of its roughly 410 genotyped donors in the Caucasian-associated ancestry cluster.

Study-level findings and limits: Immune exposure information available was restricted to CMV serostatus.

The CDR3 covers 13 residues. Trimming removed 4 bases at V and 4 bases at J, with 10 bases between. Per germline, CDR1 MNHEY and CDR2 SMNVEV (reference sequence). Both 60 Vbeta primers and 13 Jbeta primers went into the PCR. Authors' data handling: The authors later counted roughly 76 million unique TCR beta chains, some 12 million of them shared. Libraries were prepared by immunoSEQ multiplex PCR; TCRdb keeps only in-frame clonotypes and omits some of them. The V and J calls and clone size are taken from that table; D and trimming were inferred from the DNA. The table lists approximately 170,000 clones, approximately 81% of them singletons.

Sequenced: PBMCs. The sequence was obtained from a male donor in good health and CMV-seronegative. The rearrangement links TRBV27 to TRBJ1-2; D gene unclear. The CDR3 DNA reads as TGTGCCAGCAGTTCAACCCCGAGCTATGGCTACACCTTC. Translation gives CASSSTPSYGYTF.